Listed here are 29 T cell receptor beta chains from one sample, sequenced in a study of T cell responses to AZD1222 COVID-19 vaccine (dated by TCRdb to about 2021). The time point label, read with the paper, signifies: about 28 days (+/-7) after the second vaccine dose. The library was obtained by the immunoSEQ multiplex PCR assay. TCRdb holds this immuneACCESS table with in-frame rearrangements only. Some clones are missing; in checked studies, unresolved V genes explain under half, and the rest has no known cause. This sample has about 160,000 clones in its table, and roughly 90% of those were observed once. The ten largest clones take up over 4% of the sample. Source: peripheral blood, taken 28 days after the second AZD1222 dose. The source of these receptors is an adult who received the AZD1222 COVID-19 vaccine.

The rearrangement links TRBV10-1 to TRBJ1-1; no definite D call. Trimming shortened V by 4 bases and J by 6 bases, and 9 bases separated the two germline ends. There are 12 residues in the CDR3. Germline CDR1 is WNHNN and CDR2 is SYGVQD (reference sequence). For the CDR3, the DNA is TGCGCCAGCAGTGGCCAGGCGGCTGAAGCTTTCTTT. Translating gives CASSGQAAEAFF.

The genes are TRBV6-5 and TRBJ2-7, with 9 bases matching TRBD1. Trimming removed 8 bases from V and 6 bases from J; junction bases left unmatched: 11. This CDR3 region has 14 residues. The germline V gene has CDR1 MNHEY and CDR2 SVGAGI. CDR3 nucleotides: TGTGCCAGCGGACGGGACAGGGTTTCTTTCGAGCAGTACTTC. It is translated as CASGRDRVSFEQYF.

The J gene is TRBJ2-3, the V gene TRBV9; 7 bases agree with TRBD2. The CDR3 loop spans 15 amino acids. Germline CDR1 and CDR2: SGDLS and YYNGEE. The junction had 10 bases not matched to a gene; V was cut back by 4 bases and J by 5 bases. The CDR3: CASSLRTSTGDTQYF. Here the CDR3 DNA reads TGTGCCAGCAGCCTAAGGACTAGTACGGGAGATACGCAGTATTTT.

The CDR3 DNA is TGTGCCAGCAGTCCCCCCGGGGGAGCGGAGACCCAGTACTTC. Translated, it gives CASSPPGGAETQYF. This chain connects TRBV7-9 to TRBJ2-5, with D perhaps matching TRBD2 (6 bases). The V end lost 6 bases, the J end lost 5 bases, and 16 bases lay between the germline ends. This CDR3 spans 14 amino acids. From germline, CDR1 is SEHNR and CDR2 FQNEAQ (reference sequence).

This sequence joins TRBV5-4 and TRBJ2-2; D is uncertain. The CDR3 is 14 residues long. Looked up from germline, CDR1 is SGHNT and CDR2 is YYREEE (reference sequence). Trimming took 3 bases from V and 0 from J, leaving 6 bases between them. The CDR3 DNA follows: TGTGCCAGCAGCTCGTTCGCGAACACCGGGGAGCTGTTTTTT. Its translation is CASSSFANTGELFF. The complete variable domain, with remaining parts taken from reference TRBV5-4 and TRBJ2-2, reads ETGVTQSPTHLIKTRGQQVTLRCSSQSGHNTVSWYQQALGQGPQFIFQYYREEENGRGNFPPRFSGLQFPNYSSELNVNALELDDSALYLCASSSFANTGELFFGEGSRLTVL.

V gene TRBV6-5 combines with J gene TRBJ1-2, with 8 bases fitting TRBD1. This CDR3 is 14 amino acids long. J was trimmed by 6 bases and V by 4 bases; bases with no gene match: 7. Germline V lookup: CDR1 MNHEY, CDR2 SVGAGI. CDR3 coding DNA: TGTGCCAGCAGTTCTACAGGGGGTAGGGATGGCTACACCTTC. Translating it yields CASSSTGGRDGYTF.

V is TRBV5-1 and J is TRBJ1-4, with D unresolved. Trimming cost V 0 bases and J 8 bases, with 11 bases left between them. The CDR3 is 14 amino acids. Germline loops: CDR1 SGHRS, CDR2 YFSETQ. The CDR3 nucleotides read TGCGCCAGCAGCTTGGGAGGGAATTGGGAAAAACTGTTTTTT. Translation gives CASSLGGNWEKLFF.

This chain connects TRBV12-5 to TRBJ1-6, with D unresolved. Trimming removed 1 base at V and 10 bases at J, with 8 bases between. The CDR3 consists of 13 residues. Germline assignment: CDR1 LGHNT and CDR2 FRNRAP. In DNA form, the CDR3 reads TGTGCTAGTGGTTTGGCCGGTGGGTCACCCCTCCACTTT. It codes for CASGLAGGSPLHF.

The CDR3 loop is CATLARGRAEAFF. The CDR3, as DNA: TGTGCCACCTTGGCAAGGGGGCGGGCTGAAGCTTTCTTT. The rearrangement links TRBV6-5 to TRBJ1-1; TRBD1 agrees at 7 bases. Trimming took 10 bases from V and 6 from J; bases not matched to a gene: 11. Germline V gene data show CDR1 as MNHEY and CDR2 as SVGAGI. This CDR3 comprises 13 residues.

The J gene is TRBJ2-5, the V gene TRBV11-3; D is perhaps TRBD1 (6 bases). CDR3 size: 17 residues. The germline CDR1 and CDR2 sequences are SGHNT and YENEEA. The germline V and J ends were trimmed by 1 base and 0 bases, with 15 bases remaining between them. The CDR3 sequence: CASSLGVLGADQETQYF. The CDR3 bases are TGTGCCAGCAGCTTAGGAGTTCTGGGGGCGGACCAAGAGACCCAGTACTTC.

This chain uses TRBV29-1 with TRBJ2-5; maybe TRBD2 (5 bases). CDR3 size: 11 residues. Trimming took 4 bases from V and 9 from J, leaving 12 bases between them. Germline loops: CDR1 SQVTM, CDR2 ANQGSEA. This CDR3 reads CSVVGDEAQYF. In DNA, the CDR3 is TGCAGCGTTGTCGGGGATGAGGCCCAGTACTTC.

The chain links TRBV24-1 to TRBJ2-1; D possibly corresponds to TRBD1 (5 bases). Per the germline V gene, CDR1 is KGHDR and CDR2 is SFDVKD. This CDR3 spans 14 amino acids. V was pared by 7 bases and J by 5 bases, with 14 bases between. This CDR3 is CATSATFRDNEQFF. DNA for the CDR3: TGTGCCACCAGCGCTACATTCAGGGACAATGAGCAGTTCTTC.

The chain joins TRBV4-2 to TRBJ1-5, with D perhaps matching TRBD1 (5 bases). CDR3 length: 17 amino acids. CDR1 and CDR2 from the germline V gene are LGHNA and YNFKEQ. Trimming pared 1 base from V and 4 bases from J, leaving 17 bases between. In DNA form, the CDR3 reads TGTGCCAGCAGCCAAGGCGGTAAGGGGTGGGGGAATCAGCCCCAGCATTTT. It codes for CASSQGGKGWGNQPQHF.

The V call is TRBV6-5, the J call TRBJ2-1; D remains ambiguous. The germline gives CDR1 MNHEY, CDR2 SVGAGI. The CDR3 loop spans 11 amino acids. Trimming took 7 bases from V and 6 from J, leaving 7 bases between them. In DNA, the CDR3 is TGTGCCAGCACACCGGGCAATGAGCAGTTCTTC. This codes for CASTPGNEQFF.

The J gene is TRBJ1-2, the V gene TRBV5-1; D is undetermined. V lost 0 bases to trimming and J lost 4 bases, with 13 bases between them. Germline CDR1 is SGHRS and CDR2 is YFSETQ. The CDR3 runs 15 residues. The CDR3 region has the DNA TGCGCCAGCAGCTTGGCCTCGGTGAGCGGCTATGGCTACACCTTC. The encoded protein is CASSLASVSGYGYTF.

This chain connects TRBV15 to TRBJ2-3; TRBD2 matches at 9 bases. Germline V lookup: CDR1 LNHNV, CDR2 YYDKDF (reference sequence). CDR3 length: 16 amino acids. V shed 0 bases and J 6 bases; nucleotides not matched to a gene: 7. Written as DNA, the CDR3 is TGTGCCACCAGCAGAGATCGGGCTAGCGGGGAGGATACGCAGTATTTT. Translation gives CATSRDRASGEDTQYF.

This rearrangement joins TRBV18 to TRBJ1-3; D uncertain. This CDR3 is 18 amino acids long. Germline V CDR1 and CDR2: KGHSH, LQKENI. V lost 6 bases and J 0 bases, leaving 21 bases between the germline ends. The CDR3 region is CASSQDSGLGSSGNTIYF. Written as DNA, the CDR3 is TGTGCCAGCTCCCAAGACTCGGGTTTAGGGAGCTCTGGAAACACCATATATTTT. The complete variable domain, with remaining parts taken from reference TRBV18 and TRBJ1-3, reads NAGVMQNPRHLVRRRGQEARLRCSPMKGHSHVYWYRQLPEEGLKFMVYLQKENIIDESGMPKERFSAEFPKEGPSILRIQQVVRGDSAAYFCASSQDSGLGSSGNTIYFGEGSWLTVV.

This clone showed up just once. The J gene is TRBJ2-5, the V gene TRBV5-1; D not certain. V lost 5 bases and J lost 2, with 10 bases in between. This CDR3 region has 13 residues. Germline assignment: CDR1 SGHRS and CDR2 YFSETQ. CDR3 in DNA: TGCGCCAGCAGAAACTCCTTTCAAGAGACCCAGTACTTC. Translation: CASRNSFQETQYF.

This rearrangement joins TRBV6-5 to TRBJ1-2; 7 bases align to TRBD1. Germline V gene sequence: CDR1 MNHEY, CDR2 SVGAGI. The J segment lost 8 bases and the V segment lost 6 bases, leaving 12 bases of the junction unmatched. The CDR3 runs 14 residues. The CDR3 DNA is TGTGCCAGCAGGCGGGACAGAACAAACTGGGGCTACACCTTC. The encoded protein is CASRRDRTNWGYTF.

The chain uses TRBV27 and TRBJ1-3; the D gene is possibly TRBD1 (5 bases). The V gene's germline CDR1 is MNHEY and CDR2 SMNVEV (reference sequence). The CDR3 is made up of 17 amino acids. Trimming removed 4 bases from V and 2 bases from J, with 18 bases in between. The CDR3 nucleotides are TGTGCCAGCAGTTCACTCTACCCTCCCAGGGCTGGAAACACCATATATTTT. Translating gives CASSSLYPPRAGNTIYF.

The CDR3 is CASTEATYEQYF. CDR3 DNA: TGTGCCAGCACTGAGGCGACCTACGAGCAGTACTTC. J is TRBJ2-7 and V is TRBV6-6; D not certain. Germline CDR1 MNHNY, CDR2 SVGAGI (reference sequence). The CDR3 runs 12 residues. Trimming removed 7 bases at V and 2 bases at J, with 9 bases between.

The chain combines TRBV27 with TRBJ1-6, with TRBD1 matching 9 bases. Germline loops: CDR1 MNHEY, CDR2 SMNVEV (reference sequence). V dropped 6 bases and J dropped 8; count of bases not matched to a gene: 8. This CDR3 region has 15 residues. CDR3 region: CASRQPGQGYSPLHF. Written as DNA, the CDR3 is TGTGCCAGCAGGCAACCGGGACAGGGCTATTCACCCCTCCACTTT.

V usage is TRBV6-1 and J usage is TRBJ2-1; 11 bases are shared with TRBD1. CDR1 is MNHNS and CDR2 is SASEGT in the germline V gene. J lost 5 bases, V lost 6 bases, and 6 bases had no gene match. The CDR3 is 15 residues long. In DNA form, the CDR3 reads TGTGCCAGCAGCCGCCCGGGACAGGGGGACAATGAGCAGTTCTTC. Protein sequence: CASSRPGQGDNEQFF.

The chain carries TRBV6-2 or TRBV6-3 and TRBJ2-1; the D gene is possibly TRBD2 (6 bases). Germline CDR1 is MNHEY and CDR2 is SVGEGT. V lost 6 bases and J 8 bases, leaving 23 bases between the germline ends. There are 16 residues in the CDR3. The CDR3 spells CASSRIPGLALDEQFF. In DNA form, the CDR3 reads TGTGCCAGCAGCAGAATCCCGGGACTGGCCTTAGATGAGCAGTTCTTC.

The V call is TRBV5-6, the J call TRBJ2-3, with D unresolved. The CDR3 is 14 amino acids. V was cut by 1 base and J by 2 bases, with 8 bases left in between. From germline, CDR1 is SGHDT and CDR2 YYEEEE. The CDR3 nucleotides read TGTGCCAGCAGCTTGCGTGGGATCACAGATACGCAGTATTTT. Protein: CASSLRGITDTQYF.

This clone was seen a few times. CDR3 loop: CSADGQVAYGYTF. The DNA for the CDR3 is TGCAGCGCCGACGGACAGGTCGCCTATGGCTACACCTTC. The V and J genes are TRBV29-1 and TRBJ1-2; 7 nucleotides align to TRBD1. The length of the CDR3 is 13 residues. Trimming cost V 7 bases and J 4 bases; bases outside gene matches: 9. Germline CDR1 SQVTM, CDR2 ANQGSEA.

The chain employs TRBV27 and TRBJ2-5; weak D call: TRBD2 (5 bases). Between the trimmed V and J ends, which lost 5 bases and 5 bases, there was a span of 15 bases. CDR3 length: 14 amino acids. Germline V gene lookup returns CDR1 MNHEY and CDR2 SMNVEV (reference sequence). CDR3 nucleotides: TGTGCCAGCAGTCCTATAGGCCCGGGGGAGACCCAGTACTTC. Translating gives CASSPIGPGETQYF.

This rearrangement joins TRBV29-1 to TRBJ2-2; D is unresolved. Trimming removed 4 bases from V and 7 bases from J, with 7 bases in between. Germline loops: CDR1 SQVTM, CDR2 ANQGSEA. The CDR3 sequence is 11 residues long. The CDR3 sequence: CSVASIGELFF. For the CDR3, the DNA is TGCAGCGTTGCCAGTATCGGGGAGCTGTTTTTT.

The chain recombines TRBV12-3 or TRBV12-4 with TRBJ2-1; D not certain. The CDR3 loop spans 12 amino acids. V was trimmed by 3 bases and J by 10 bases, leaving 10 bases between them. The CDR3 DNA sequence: TGTGCCAGCAGTTTGGGGTTGTTGGAGCAGTTCTTC. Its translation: CASSLGLLEQFF.